Listed here are 16 T cell receptor beta chains from one sample, sequenced in a study of blood T cell repertoires in COVID-19. Sequencing was performed with immunoSEQ multiplex PCR; in TCRdb, only in-frame clones are kept and a portion is missing. Seen here are about 100,000 clones, 75% to 90% observed once, and the top ten hold about 30%. The sequenced material came from peripheral blood. These receptors were taken from an elderly woman with acute or convalescent COVID-19.

The CDR3 region is CASSLEGQRIEAFF. CDR3 nucleotides: TGCGCCAGCAGCTTGGAGGGACAGAGGATTGAAGCTTTCTTT. This chain connects TRBV5-1 to TRBJ1-1, with TRBD1 matching over 7 bases. Unmatched junction bases numbered 6, after V lost 0 bases and J lost 7 bases. CDR1 SGHRS and CDR2 YFSETQ come from the germline V gene. The CDR3 is made up of 14 amino acids.

The J gene is TRBJ2-1, the V gene TRBV7-7, with 8 positions matching TRBD2. In germline, CDR1 is SSHAT, CDR2 FNYEAQ (reference sequence). This CDR3 contains 15 residues. The ends lost 1 base at V and 6 bases at J; junction bases unmatched: 5. The CDR3 DNA reads as TGTGCCAGCAGCTTAGGTCGGGGGGGACTCAATGAGCAGTTCTTC. Its translation is CASSLGRGGLNEQFF.

This chain connects TRBV5-1 to TRBJ1-2; 7 bases align to TRBD1. V lost 4 bases to trimming and J lost 1 base; unmatched junction nucleotides: 1. The CDR3 contains 13 residues. Germline V gene data show CDR1 as SGHRS and CDR2 as YFSETQ. The CDR3 here is CASSRDSNYGYTF. The CDR3, as DNA: TGCGCCAGCAGCAGGGACAGTAACTATGGCTACACCTTC.

The J gene is TRBJ2-1, the V gene TRBV5-1, with 9 bases aligning to TRBD2. CDR3 size: 17 residues. Per the germline V gene, CDR1 is SGHRS and CDR2 is YFSETQ. V was clipped by 0 bases and J by 4 bases; unmatched bases: 8. CDR3 protein: CASSLAGSGGGYNEQFF. CDR3 nucleotides: TGCGCCAGCAGCTTGGCCGGTAGCGGGGGAGGATACAATGAGCAGTTCTTC. Filled out from reference TRBV5-1 and TRBJ2-1, the complete variable domain reads KAGVTQTPRYLIKTRGQQVTLSCSPISGHRSVSWYQQTPGQGLQFLFEYFSETQRNKGNFPGRFSGRQFSNSRSEMNVSTLELGDSALYLCASSLAGSGGGYNEQFFGPGTRLTVL.

The J gene is TRBJ2-7, the V gene TRBV10-3; 10 bases are a match to TRBD1. Losses at the gene ends were 7 bases for V and 2 bases for J; bases not matched to a gene: 5. Germline V lookup: CDR1 ENHRY, CDR2 SYGVKD. This CDR3 is 14 amino acids long. The CDR3 DNA sequence: TGTGCCATCACCTCGGGACAGGGGACCTACGAGCAGTACTTC. Encoded protein: CAITSGQGTYEQYF.

This clone was observed a few times. CDR3 in amino acids: CASSDSFTEAFF. CDR3 sequence (DNA): TGTGCCAGCAGTGACAGTTTCACTGAAGCTTTCTTT. V is TRBV6-2 or TRBV6-3 and J is TRBJ1-1, with D possibly being TRBD1 (5 bases). The V end lost 5 bases, the J end lost 4 bases, and 8 bases lay between the germline ends. Germline V gives CDR1 MNHEY, CDR2 SVGEGT. CDR3 length: 12 amino acids.

The V gene is TRBV7-2, the J gene TRBJ1-2, with a possible D match to TRBD1 (6 bases). CDR1 and CDR2 (germline): SGHTA, FQGNSA. The CDR3 has 13 residues. Trimming stripped 6 bases from V and 7 bases from J, with 15 bases between. CDR3 residues: CASSLQGFGGYTF. The CDR3, as DNA: TGTGCCAGCAGTTTACAGGGTTTTGGTGGCTACACCTTC.

This sequence joins TRBV19 and TRBJ2-3; D gene unclear. Looked up from germline, CDR1 is LNHDA and CDR2 is SQIVND (reference sequence). Trimming took 5 bases from V and 2 from J, leaving 5 bases between them. The CDR3 spans 12 residues. The CDR3 coding sequence is TGTGCCAGTAGTGAGTACACAGATACGCAGTATTTT. Translation gives CASSEYTDTQYF.

In this sample, this clone turned up once. The CDR3 nucleotides are TGTGCCACCAGTGCGGGAGGGGGCTCCGCTCAGCCCCAGCATTTT. It encodes CATSAGGGSAQPQHF. V usage is TRBV24-1 and J usage is TRBJ1-5, with 7 bases aligning to TRBD1. V dropped 5 bases and J dropped 6; count of bases not matched to a gene: 9. This CDR3 contains 15 residues. Germline V CDR1 and CDR2: KGHDR, SFDVKD.

The V call is TRBV28, the J call TRBJ1-5, with D possibly matching TRBD1 (6 bases). The CDR3 consists of 15 residues. V was trimmed by 5 bases and J by 0 bases, leaving 11 bases between them. The germline V gene has CDR1 MDHEN and CDR2 SYDVKM. The CDR3 DNA follows: TGTGCCAGCAGTATAGGGGGTTATAGCAATCAGCCCCAGCATTTT. It codes for CASSIGGYSNQPQHF.

V and J are TRBV3-1 (or the pseudogene TRBV3-2) and TRBJ1-1; possibly TRBD1 for D (5 bases). The CDR3 is made up of 14 amino acids. Deletions cut 4 bases from V and 11 bases from J, with 20 bases between. Germline V gene data show CDR1 as LGHDT and CDR2 as YNNKEL (reference sequence). The CDR3 DNA follows: TGTGCCAGCAGCCTTACCGACAAGGGGTTGGGGGCTTTCTTT. It translates to CASSLTDKGLGAFF.

V and J are TRBV20-1 and TRBJ2-7, with TRBD1 matching over 8 bases. From germline, CDR1 is DFQATT and CDR2 SNEGSKA (reference sequence). The CDR3 spans 14 residues. V was pared by 3 bases and J by 7 bases, with 11 bases of the junction left unmatched. CDR3 sequence (DNA): TGCAGTGCTAGTGAAGGACAGGGATGGGGGGAGCAGTACTTC. Its protein product is CSASEGQGWGEQYF.

V gene TRBV11-1 combines with J gene TRBJ1-1, with D tentatively TRBD1 (6 bases). The V gene lost 2 bases and the J gene lost 5 bases, with 12 bases spanning the gap. CDR3 length: 14 residues. Germline CDR1 is SGHAT and CDR2 is FQDESV (reference sequence). CDR3 residues: CASSLLGGNTEAFF. The CDR3 DNA follows: TGTGCCAGCAGCTTATTAGGGGGTAATACTGAAGCTTTCTTT. The full variable domain, with the rest looked up from reference TRBV11-1 and TRBJ1-1, is EAEVAQSPRYKITEKSQAVAFWCDPISGHATLYWYRQILGQGPELLVQFQDESVVDDSQLPKDRFSAERLKGVDSTLKIQPAELGDSAMYLCASSLLGGNTEAFFGQGTRLTVV.

This clone has just a few counts. The J gene is TRBJ1-3, the V gene TRBV4-3; D call uncertain. The CDR3 extends over 16 amino acids. V dropped 0 bases and J dropped 0 bases, with 9 bases sitting between them. The germline CDR1 and CDR2 sequences are LGHNA and YSLEER. Written as DNA, the CDR3 is TGCGCCAGCAGCCAAGATCAGGAATTCTCTGGAAACACCATATATTTT. This translates into CASSQDQEFSGNTIYF.

This clone has just one count. V and J are TRBV18 and TRBJ2-1; 9 bases map to TRBD1. The CDR3 loop spans 15 amino acids. V was pared by 5 bases and J by 7 bases, with 9 bases of the junction left unmatched. Germline V gene sequence: CDR1 KGHSH, CDR2 LQKENI. CDR3 bases: TGTGCCAGCTCATCGGGACAGGGATTGTGGAATGAGCAGTTCTTC. Translated: CASSSGQGLWNEQFF.

This clone showed up just once. V usage is TRBV7-8 and J usage is TRBJ1-2; D is unclear. The CDR3 is 15 amino acids. The germline V and J ends were trimmed by 1 base and 2 bases, with 11 bases remaining between them. Germline assignment: CDR1 SGHVS and CDR2 FQNEAQ. CDR3 region: CASSLVFDKNYGYTF. CDR3 DNA sequence: TGTGCCAGCAGCTTAGTTTTTGACAAAAACTATGGCTACACCTTC.